This TCR beta chain emerged from a study of shared clonotypes between healthy human individuals. Trimming cost V 1 base and J 4 bases, with 10 bases left between them. Looked up from germline, CDR1 is SGHAT and CDR2 is FQNNGV. The length of the CDR3 is 14 residues. TCRdb keeps only in-frame clones here, not all; method: immunoSEQ multiplex PCR. The sample includes around 690,000 clones, 90% of them seen just once. This clonotype was sampled from a man aged 18 to 29 in good health. Some clones in this sample may be carry-over from other donors' samples. Sequencing was carried out using memory CD8+ T cells from PBMCs. This sample's subset: CD45RO+ cells pooled with CCR7-negative TemRA cells. J is TRBJ1-1 and V is TRBV11-2; D unclear. CDR3 in amino acids: CASSLATWGTEAFF. The CDR3 region has the DNA TGTGCCAGCAGCTTAGCGACCTGGGGCACTGAAGCTTTCTTT. Supplemented by reference TRBV11-2 and TRBJ1-1, the full variable domain reads EAGVAQSPRYKIIEKRQSVAFWCNPISGHATLYWYQQILGQGPKLLIQFQNNGVVDDSQLPKDRFSAERLKGVDSTLKIQPAKLEDSAVYLCASSLATWGTEAFFGQGTRLTVV.